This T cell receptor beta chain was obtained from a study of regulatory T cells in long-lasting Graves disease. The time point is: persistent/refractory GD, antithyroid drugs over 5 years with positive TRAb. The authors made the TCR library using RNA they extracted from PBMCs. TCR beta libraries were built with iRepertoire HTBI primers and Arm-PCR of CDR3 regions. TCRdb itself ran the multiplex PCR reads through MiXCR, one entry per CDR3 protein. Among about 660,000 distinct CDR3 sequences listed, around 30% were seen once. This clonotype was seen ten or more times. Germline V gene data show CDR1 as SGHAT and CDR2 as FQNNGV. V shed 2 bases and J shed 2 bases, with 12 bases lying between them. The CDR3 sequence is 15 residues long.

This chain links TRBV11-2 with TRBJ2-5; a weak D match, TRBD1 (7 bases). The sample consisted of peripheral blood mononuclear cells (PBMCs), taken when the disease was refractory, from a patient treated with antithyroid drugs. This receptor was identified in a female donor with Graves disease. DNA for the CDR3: TGTGCCAGCAGCTTATATGCAGGGGGGCAAGAGACCCAGTACTTC. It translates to CASSLYAGGQETQYF. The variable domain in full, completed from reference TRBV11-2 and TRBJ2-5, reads EAGVAQSPRYKIIEKRQSVAFWCNPISGHATLYWYQQILGQGPKLLIQFQNNGVVDDSQLPKDRFSAERLKGVDSTLKIQPAKLEDSAVYLCASSLYAGGQETQYFGPGTRLLVL.